This T cell receptor beta chain was recovered during a study of blood T cells in healthy people across ages. The study drew donors from healthy Caucasian individuals in Russia aged about 6 to 100. Researchers report isolating at least 7 million PBMCs per sample. V shed 3 bases and J 2 bases; nucleotides not matched to a gene: 5. This CDR3 comprises 16 residues. Per the germline V gene, CDR1 is SQVTM and CDR2 is ANQGSEA. This clonotype occurred a few times. The target antigen is unknown. The authors ran a second PCR of about 7 to 12 cycles using a sample-barcoded 5' primer and a J-beta primer mix. TCRdb independently ran MiXCR on the 5' RACE reads; one entry per CDR3 protein. The data contain 1.5 million to 2 million distinct CDR3 sequences, 40% to 55% of them singletons. Study-level points and caveats: Older age went with lower TCR beta diversity per million T cells, in a roughly linear way. Greater diversity and more naive CD4+ cells were seen in long-lived donors than in aged donors.

The gene calls are TRBV29-1 and TRBJ2-1; 12 bases align to TRBD2. The sequence derives from a woman in her forties in good health. The sequencing sample was made of blood. CDR3 DNA sequence: TGCAGCGTTGACCCCGGACTAGCGGGGACCTACAATGAGCAGTTCTTC. It yields the protein CSVDPGLAGTYNEQFF.